These 8 T cell receptor beta chains were sequenced from one sample in a study of cytomegalovirus exposure and HLA in healthy donors. The PCR used 60 Vbeta and 13 Jbeta primers. Measured with immunoSEQ multiplex PCR; TCRdb has only the in-frame clones, and not every one. The sample includes under 65,000 clones, 82% of them seen just once. The specimen was PBMCs. The source is a young woman in good health and CMV-seronegative.

The chain combines TRBV6-1 with TRBJ2-1; D gene ambiguous. The germline gives CDR1 MNHNS, CDR2 SASEGT. V was trimmed by 4 bases and J by 0 bases, leaving 7 bases between them. This CDR3 spans 14 amino acids. CDR3 DNA: TGTGCCAGCAGTGCGCTGAGCTCCTACAATGAGCAGTTCTTC. Translated, it gives CASSALSSYNEQFF.

V usage is TRBV7-7 and J usage is TRBJ2-2; TRBD2 matches at 9 bases. The CDR3 is 15 amino acids. The J segment lost 7 bases and the V segment lost 4 bases, leaving 7 bases of the junction unmatched. Looked up from germline, CDR1 is SSHAT and CDR2 is FNYEAQ (reference sequence). The CDR3 region is CASSSIAGAGGELFF. In DNA, the CDR3 is TGTGCCAGCAGCTCTATAGCGGGAGCGGGCGGGGAGCTGTTTTTT.

The chain employs TRBV6-1 and TRBJ2-5; a possible D gene is TRBD2 (6 bases). This CDR3 comprises 13 residues. V lost 5 bases, J lost 13 bases, and 20 bases lay in between. Per germline, CDR1 MNHNS and CDR2 SASEGT. The CDR3 spells CASSLRPRGSLYF. CDR3 sequence (DNA): TGTGCCAGCAGTTTACGACCCCGGGGGTCCTTGTACTTC.

This chain joins TRBV28 and TRBJ1-5; 9 nucleotides match TRBD1. The CDR3 extends over 16 amino acids. The germline CDR1 and CDR2 sequences are MDHEN and SYDVKM. The V and J ends lost 3 bases and 2 bases, in that order; junction bases with no gene match: 5. The CDR3, as DNA: TGTGCCAGCAGTTTTAGGACAGGGGTGCGCAATCAGCCCCAGCATTTT. Amino acid sequence: CASSFRTGVRNQPQHF.

This clone was picked up one time. CDR3 residues: CASSQTGLAKNIQYF. CDR3 in DNA: TGTGCCAGCAGCCAAACCGGACTAGCCAAAAACATTCAGTACTTC. The chain combines TRBV4-2 with TRBJ2-4, with D possibly matching TRBD2 (5 bases). Looked up from germline, CDR1 is LGHNA and CDR2 is YNFKEQ. This CDR3 region has 15 residues. The V and J ends lost 2 bases and 0 bases respectively, with 8 bases between them.

This rearrangement joins TRBV6-4 to TRBJ2-1; D possibly corresponds to TRBD2 (6 bases). The CDR3 extends over 15 amino acids. The V gene's germline CDR1 is MRHNA and CDR2 SNTAGT. The V and J ends lost 3 bases and 2 bases respectively, with 11 bases between them. CDR3 sequence (DNA): TGTGCCAGCAGTGAGTCGGGGGACCCCTACAATGAGCAGTTCTTC. Translated: CASSESGDPYNEQFF.

V is TRBV5-1 and J is TRBJ1-2; 7 bases map to TRBD1. V was pared by 4 bases and J by 7 bases, with 10 bases of the junction left unmatched. The germline CDR1 and CDR2 sequences are SGHRS and YFSETQ. The length of the CDR3 is 14 residues. The CDR3: CASSPGTADGGYTF. CDR3 in DNA: TGCGCCAGCAGCCCCGGGACAGCCGACGGTGGCTACACCTTC.

J is TRBJ1-1 and V is TRBV11-3, with 8 bases lining up with TRBD1. The CDR3 is made up of 14 amino acids. Germline V CDR1 and CDR2: SGHNT, YENEEA. Trimming removed 6 bases from V and 4 bases from J; junction bases left unmatched: 7. CDR3 sequence: CASSSTGEATEAFF. CDR3 nucleotide sequence: TGTGCCAGCAGTTCGACAGGGGAGGCCACTGAAGCTTTCTTT.